The clone carrying this T cell receptor (beta chain) was counted between two and nine times. As yet, its antigen is unknown. The CDR3 loop spans 13 amino acids. Germline assignment: CDR1 SQVTM and CDR2 ANQGSEA. J was trimmed by 5 bases and V by 0 bases; bases with no gene match: 4. These patients, aged 18 to 65, had recently diagnosed hyperthyroidism lasting under 2 months. Diagnostic decisions used clinical symptoms, serum thyroxine and TRAb, thyroid ultrasound and orbital computed tomography. This sample was taken from a study of T cells in Graves' hyperthyroidism and ophthalmopathy. Amplified TCR beta CDR3 regions came from RNA transcripts. During a first-round RT-PCR of the TCR CDR3, the HTBI primer set was used. TCRdb independently ran MiXCR on the multiplex PCR reads; one entry per CDR3 protein. Of around 350,000 distinct CDR3 sequences detected, around a sixth appear once; the ten largest clones hold 25% to 35%.

General study findings and limits: Most clonotypes expanded in thyroid above 0.001 were likewise present in blood.

This receptor was taken from a woman under 30 with Graves' hyperthyroidism that later progressed to Graves' ophthalmopathy. V usage is TRBV29-1 and J usage is TRBJ2-7; 7 bases agree with TRBD2. The specimen was blood. CDR3 bases: TGCAGCGTTGAAGATGGGGGGGTGGACGAGCAGTACTTC. Translation: CSVEDGGVDEQYF.